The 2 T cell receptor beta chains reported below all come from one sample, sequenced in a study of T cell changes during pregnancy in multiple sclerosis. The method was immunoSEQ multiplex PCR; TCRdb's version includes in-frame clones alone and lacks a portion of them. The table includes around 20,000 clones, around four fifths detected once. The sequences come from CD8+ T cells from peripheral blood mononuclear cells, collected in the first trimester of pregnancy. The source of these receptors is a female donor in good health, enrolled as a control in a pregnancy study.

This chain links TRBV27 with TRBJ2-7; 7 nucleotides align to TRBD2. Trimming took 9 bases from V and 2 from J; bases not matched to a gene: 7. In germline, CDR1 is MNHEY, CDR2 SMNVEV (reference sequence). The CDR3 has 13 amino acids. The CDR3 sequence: CASGPGGTYEQYF. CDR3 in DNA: TGTGCCAGTGGGCCGGGGGGAACCTACGAGCAGTACTTC.

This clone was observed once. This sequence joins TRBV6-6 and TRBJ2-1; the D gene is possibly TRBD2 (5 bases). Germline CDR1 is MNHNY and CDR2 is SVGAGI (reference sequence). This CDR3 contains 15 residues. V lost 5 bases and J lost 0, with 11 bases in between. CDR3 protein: CASSPAESSYNEQFF. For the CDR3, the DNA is TGTGCCAGCAGTCCAGCGGAGAGCTCCTACAATGAGCAGTTCTTC.